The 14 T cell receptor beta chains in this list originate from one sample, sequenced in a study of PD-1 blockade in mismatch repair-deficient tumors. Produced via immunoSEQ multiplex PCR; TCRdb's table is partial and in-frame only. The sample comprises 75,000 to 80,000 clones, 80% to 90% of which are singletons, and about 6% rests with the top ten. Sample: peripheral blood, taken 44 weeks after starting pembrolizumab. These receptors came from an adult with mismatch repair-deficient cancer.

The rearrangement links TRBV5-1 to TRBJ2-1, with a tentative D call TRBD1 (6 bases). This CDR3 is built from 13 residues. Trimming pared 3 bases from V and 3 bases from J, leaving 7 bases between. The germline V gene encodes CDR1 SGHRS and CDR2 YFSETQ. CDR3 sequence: CASSWDIYNEQFF. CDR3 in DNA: TGCGCCAGCAGCTGGGACATCTACAATGAGCAGTTCTTC.

CDR3 sequence reads: CASSLGRVSEQYF. The CDR3 region has the DNA TGTGCCAGCAGCCTCGGACGGGTCTCCGAGCAGTACTTC. The chain combines TRBV7-8 with TRBJ2-7; D ambiguous. The CDR3 has 13 amino acids. Germline-derived CDR1 and CDR2 are SGHVS and FQNEAQ. V lost 5 bases, J lost 6 bases, and 14 bases lay in between.

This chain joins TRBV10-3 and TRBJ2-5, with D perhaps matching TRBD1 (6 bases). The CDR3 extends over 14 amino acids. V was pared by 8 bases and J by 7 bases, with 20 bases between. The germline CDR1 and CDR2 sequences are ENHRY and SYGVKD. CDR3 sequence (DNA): TGTGCCATCGCCCGGGACACCCCAAGACGGACCCAGTACTTC. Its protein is CAIARDTPRRTQYF.

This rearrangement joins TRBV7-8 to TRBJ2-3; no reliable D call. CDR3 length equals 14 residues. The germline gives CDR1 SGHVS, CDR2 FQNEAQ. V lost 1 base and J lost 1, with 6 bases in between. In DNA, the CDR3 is TGTGCCAGCAGCTTAGGGACCGGCACAGATACGCAGTATTTT. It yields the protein CASSLGTGTDTQYF.

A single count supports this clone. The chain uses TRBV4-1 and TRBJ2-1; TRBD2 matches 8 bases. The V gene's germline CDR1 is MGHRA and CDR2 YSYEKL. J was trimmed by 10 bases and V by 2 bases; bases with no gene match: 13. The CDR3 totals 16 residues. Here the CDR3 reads CASSQYSGTRVSEQFF. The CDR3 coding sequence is TGCGCCAGCAGCCAATATTCCGGGACTAGGGTTTCCGAGCAGTTCTTC.

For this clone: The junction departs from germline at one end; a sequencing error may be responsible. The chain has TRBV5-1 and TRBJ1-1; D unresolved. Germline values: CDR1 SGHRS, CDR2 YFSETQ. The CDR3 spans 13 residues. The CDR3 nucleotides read TGCGCCAGCCACGCCGACGGGAACCCTGAAGCTTTCTTT. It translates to CASHADGNPEAFF.

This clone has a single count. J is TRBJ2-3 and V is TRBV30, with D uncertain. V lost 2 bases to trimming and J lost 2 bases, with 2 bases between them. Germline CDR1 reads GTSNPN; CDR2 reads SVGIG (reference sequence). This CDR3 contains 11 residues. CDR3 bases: TGTGCCTGGAGTCCCACAGATACGCAGTATTTT. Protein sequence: CAWSPTDTQYF.

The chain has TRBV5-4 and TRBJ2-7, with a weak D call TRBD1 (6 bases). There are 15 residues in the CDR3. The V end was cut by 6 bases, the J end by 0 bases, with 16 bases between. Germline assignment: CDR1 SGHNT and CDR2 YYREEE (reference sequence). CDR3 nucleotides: TGTGCCAGCACCCCGGGCAGGGGACACTCCTACGAGCAGTACTTC. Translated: CASTPGRGHSYEQYF.

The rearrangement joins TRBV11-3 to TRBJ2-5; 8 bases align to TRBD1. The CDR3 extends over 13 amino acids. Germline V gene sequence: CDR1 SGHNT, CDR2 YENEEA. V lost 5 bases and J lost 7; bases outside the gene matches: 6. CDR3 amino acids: CASSGDRSGTQYF. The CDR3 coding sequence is TGTGCCAGCAGCGGGGACAGGTCCGGGACCCAGTACTTC. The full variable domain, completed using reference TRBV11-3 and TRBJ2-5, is EAGVVQSPRYKIIEKKQPVAFWCNPISGHNTLYWYLQNLGQGPELLIRYENEEAVDDSQLPKDRFSAERLKGVDSTLKIQPAELGDSAVYLCASSGDRSGTQYFGPGTRLLVL.

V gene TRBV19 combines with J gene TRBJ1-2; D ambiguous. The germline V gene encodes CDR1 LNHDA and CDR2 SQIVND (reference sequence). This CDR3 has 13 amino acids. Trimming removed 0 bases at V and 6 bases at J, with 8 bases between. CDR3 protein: CASSIDAPDGYTF. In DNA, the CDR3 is TGTGCCAGTAGTATAGACGCTCCCGATGGCTACACCTTC.

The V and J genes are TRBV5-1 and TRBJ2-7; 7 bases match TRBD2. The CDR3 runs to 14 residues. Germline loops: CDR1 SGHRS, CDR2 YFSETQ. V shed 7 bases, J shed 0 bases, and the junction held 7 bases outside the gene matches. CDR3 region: CASGEGGSSYEQYF. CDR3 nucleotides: TGCGCCAGCGGCGAGGGAGGGTCCTCCTACGAGCAGTACTTC.

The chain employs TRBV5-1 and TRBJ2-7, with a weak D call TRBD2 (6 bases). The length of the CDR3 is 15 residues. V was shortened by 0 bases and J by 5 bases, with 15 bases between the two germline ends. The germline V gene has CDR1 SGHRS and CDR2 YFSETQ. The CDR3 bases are TGCGCCAGCAGCTTGGCCGGAGGAGGGTTGGACGAGCAGTACTTC. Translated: CASSLAGGGLDEQYF.

For the CDR3, the DNA is TGTGCCAGCAGCTCACAGGGGATCTATGGCTACACCTTC. Amino acids: CASSSQGIYGYTF. The V and J genes are TRBV5-4 and TRBJ1-2; 7 bases are shared with TRBD1. This CDR3 comprises 13 residues. Germline assignment: CDR1 SGHNT and CDR2 YYREEE (reference sequence). V shed 3 bases and J 4 bases; nucleotides not matched to a gene: 3.

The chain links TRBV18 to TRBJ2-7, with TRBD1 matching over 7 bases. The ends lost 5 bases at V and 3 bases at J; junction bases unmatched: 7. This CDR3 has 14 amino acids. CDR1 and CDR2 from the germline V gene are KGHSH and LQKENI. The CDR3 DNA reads TGTGCCAGCTCATCCGGGACAGCCAGCTACGAGCAGTACTTC. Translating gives CASSSGTASYEQYF.